This TCR beta chain comes out of a study of spatial heterogeneity in lung cancer. TCRdb reprocessed the 5' RACE reads with MiXCR, giving one entry per CDR3 protein. The data hold around 10,000 distinct CDR3 sequences, with roughly 6% observed a single time. Findings and limits, study-wide: Counts of expanded intratumoral alpha and beta TCRs tracked tumor mutation counts.

V gave up 3 bases and J gave up 4 bases, with 13 bases separating them. Germline V gene data show CDR1 as LGHNA and CDR2 as YSLEER. There are 15 residues in the CDR3. In this sample, this clonotype turned up many times. The antigen is undetermined. Documented time point: sample taken at primary tumor resection. The source was lung tumor tissue, collected at surgery. The clonotype was recovered from a female donor with early-stage non-small cell lung cancer. The chain combines TRBV4-3 with TRBJ2-1; weak D call: TRBD2 (5 bases). Here the CDR3 DNA reads TGCGCCAGCAGCCAGGAGGCACAGACGTACAATGAGCAGTTCTTC. It yields the protein CASSQEAQTYNEQFF.